Listed here are 5 T cell receptor beta chains from one sample, sequenced in a study of OX40 agonist ivuxolimab in advanced cancers. The assay was immunoSEQ multiplex PCR, and TCRdb's table has in-frame clones only and misses some. The data show about 95,000 clones, 75% to 90% seen once. Sample: CD4+ or CD8+ T cells sorted from blood, taken in a trial of the OX40 agonist ivuxolimab. These TCRs come from an adult with an advanced solid tumor such as melanoma, head and neck, liver or kidney cancer.

CDR3 region: CASSSRTGDNSPLHF. In nucleotides, the CDR3 is TGTGCCAGCAGCTCTAGGACGGGAGATAATTCACCCCTCCACTTT. V is TRBV7-8 and J is TRBJ1-6; D is ambiguous. Germline values: CDR1 SGHVS, CDR2 FQNEAQ. CDR3 size: 15 residues. Deletions cut 4 bases from V and 5 bases from J, with 12 bases between.

In this sample, this clone turned up a few times. The chain recombines TRBV30 with TRBJ1-6; 9 bases fit TRBD1. CDR3 length equals 13 residues. CDR1 GTSNPN and CDR2 SVGIG come from the germline V gene (reference sequence). After removal of 7 bases from V and 10 bases from J, the junction contained 8 bases not matched to a gene. The CDR3 reads CASQGTGKSPLHF. CDR3 sequence (DNA): TGTGCCTCACAAGGGACAGGGAAATCACCCCTCCACTTT.

V is TRBV7-6 and J is TRBJ2-1; no clear D gene. This CDR3 region has 13 residues. Germline values: CDR1 SGHVS, CDR2 FNYEAQ. The V end lost 4 bases, the J end lost 4 bases, and 8 bases lay between the germline ends. As DNA, the CDR3 is TGTGCCAGCAGCTCCCAAATTTACAATGAGCAGTTCTTC. Its protein product is CASSSQIYNEQFF.

The chain links TRBV5-4 to TRBJ1-1, with 9 bases matching TRBD1. V lost 4 bases and J lost 5; bases outside the gene matches: 6. The germline CDR1 and CDR2 sequences are SGHNT and YYREEE (reference sequence). This CDR3 region has 14 residues. CDR3 bases: TGTGCCAGCAGCCCCCCGGGACAGGGAACTGAAGCTTTCTTT. It translates to CASSPPGQGTEAFF.

The chain is built from TRBV6-1 and TRBJ2-1; 11 bases map to TRBD2. After removal of 8 bases from V and 3 bases from J, the junction contained 6 bases not matched to a gene. Germline values: CDR1 MNHNS, CDR2 SASEGT. This CDR3 is 15 amino acids long. Here the CDR3 reads CASWTSGRLYNEQFF. CDR3 sequence (DNA): TGTGCCAGCTGGACTAGCGGGCGACTCTACAATGAGCAGTTCTTC.